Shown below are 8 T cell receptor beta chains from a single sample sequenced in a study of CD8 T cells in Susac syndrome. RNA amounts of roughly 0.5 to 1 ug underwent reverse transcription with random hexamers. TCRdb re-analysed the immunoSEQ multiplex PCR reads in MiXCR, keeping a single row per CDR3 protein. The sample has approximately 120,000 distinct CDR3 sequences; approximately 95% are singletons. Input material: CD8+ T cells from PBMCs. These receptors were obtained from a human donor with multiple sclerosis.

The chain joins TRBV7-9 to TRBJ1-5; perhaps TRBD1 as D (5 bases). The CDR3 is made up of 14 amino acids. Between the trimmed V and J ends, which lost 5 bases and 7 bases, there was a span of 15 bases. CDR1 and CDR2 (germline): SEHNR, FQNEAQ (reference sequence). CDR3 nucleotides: TGTGCCAGCAGCGGTGAAGGGGCTCGGCAGCCCCAGCATTTT. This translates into CASSGEGARQPQHF.

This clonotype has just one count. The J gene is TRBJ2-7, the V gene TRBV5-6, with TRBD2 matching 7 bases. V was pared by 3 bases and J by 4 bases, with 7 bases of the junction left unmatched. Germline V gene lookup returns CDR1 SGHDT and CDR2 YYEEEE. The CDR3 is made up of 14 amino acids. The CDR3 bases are TGTGCCAGCAGCTGGGGAGGGAAGAAATACGAGCAGTACGTC. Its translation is CASSWGGKKYEQYV.

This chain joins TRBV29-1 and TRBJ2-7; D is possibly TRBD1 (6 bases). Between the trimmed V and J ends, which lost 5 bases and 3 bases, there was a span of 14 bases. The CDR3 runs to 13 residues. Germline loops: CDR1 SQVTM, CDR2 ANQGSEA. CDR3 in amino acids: CSVPGHGSYEQYF. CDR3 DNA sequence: TGCAGCGTTCCGGGACACGGCAGCTACGAGCAGTACTTC.

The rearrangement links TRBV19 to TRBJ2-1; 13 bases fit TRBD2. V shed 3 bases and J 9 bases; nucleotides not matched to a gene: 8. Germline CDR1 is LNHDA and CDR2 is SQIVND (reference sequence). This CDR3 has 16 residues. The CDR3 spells CASSMTSGRQWIEQFF. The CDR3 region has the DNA TGTGCCAGTAGTATGACTAGCGGGAGGCAGTGGATTGAGCAGTTCTTC.

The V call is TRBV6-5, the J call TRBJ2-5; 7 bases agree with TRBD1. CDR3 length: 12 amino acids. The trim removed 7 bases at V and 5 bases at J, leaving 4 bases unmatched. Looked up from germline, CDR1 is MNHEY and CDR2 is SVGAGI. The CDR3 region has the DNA TGTGCCAGCATAGGCAGGGGGGAGACCCAGTACTTC. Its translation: CASIGRGETQYF.

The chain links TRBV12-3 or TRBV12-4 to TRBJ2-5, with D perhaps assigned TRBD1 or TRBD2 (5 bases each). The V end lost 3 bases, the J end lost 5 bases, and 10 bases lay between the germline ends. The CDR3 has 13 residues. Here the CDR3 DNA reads TGTGCCAGCAGTTTGAGGGACGTTGAGACCCAGTACTTC. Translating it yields CASSLRDVETQYF.

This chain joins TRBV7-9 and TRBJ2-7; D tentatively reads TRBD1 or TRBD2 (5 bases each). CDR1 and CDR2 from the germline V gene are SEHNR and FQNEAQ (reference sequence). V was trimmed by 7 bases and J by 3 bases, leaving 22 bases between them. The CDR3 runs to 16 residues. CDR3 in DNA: TGTGCCAGCACCGATCCACGGAGAGGGGCCAACTACGAGCAGTACTTC. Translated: CASTDPRRGANYEQYF.

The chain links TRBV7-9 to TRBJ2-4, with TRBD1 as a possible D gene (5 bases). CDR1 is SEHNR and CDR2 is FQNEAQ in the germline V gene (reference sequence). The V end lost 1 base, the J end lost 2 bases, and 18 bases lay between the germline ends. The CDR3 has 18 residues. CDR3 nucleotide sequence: TGTGCCAGCAGCTTAGGACATTTTACGCAGGGTTCCAAAAACATTCAGTACTTC. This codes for CASSLGHFTQGSKNIQYF.